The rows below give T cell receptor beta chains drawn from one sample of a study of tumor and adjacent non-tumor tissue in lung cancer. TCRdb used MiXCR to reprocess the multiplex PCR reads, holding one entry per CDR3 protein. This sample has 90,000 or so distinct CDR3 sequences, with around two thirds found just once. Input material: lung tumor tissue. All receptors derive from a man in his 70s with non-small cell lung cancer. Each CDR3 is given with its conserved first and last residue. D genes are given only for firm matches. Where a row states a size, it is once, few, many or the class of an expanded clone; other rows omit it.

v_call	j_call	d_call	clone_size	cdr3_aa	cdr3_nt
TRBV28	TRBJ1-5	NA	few	CARSESGNSNQPQHF	TGTGCCAGAAGTGAGTCAGGGAATAGCAATCAGCCCCAGCATTTT
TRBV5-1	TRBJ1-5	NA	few	CASSPGSNQPQHF	TGCGCCAGCAGTCCCGGTAGCAATCAGCCCCAGCATTTT
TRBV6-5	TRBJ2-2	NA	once	CASRTGTPNTGEPFF	TGTGCCAGCAGAACTGGGACACCAAACACCGGGGAGCCCTTTTTT
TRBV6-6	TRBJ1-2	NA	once	CTSSHRSTGYTF	TGTACCAGCAGTCACAGGTCCACCGGCTACACCTTC
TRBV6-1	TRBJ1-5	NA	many	CASSSDRNYQPQHF	TGTGCCAGCAGTAGCGACAGGAACTATCAGCCCCAGCATTTT
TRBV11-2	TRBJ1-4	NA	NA	CARSLDRSANEKLFF	TGTGCCAGGAGCTTAGATCGATCCGCTAATGAAAAACTGTTTTTT
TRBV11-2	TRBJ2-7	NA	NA	CASSIGVYEQYF	TGTGCCAGTAGCATAGGTGTCTACGAGCAGTACTTC
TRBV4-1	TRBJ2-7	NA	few	CASSPLPRSYVQYF	TGCGCCAGCAGCCCACTTCCTCGCTCCTACGTGCAGTACTTC
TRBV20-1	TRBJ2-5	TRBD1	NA	CSASQPSGQGEPRETQYF	TGCAGTGCTAGCCAACCATCGGGACAGGGTGAACCTCGGGAGACCCAGTACTTC
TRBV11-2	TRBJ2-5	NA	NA	CASRLVRGAETRYF	TGTGCCAGCAGGTTAGTGAGGGGAGCGGAGACCCGGTACTTC
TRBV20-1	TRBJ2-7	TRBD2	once	CSARDGTSGSYEQYF	TGCAGTGCTAGAGATGGGACTAGCGGCTCCTACGAGCAGTACTTC
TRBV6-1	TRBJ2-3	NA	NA	CASMEGPSTDTLYF	TGTGCCAGTATGGAGGGGCCGAGCACAGATACGCTGTATTTT